This T cell receptor (beta chain) was captured by sequencing in a study of blood T cell repertoires in COVID-19. Study-level information: The samples span acute and convalescent COVID-19 from the United States, Italy and Spain. PBMCs, B-cell-depleted T cells, or T cells were the source of the cDNA or gDNA that made up the material.

In the authors' workflow: Cell counts per sample came from amplifying reference gene primers. Clones were read by immunoSEQ multiplex PCR, and TCRdb kept only the in-frame ones, dropping some. V and J calls and clone size are as listed in that table; D and trimming were resolved from the DNA. The sample carries about 160,000 clones, roughly 80% recorded once. The sequenced sample consisted of peripheral blood. This clonotype was obtained from a woman older than 75 with acute or convalescent COVID-19.

CDR3 in amino acids: CASKVDSYNSPLHF. DNA of the CDR3: TGTGCCAGTAAAGTGGACAGCTATAATTCACCCCTCCACTTT. The V gene is TRBV19, the J gene TRBJ1-6; a weak D match, TRBD1 (6 bases). The germline CDR1 and CDR2 sequences are LNHDA and SQIVND (reference sequence). CDR3 size: 14 residues. With 7 bases removed from V and 3 bases from J, the gap between germline ends came to 10 bases.